Listed below are T cell receptor beta chains from one sample, sequenced in a study of beta chain features in type 1 diabetes. Generated by immunoSEQ multiplex PCR, the TCRdb table keeps only in-frame clones and is missing some. The sample holds around 150,000 clones, approximately 9% seen once. Sequenced sample: central memory CD4+ T cells from blood. The source of these receptors is a woman between 18 and 29 years old with type 1 diabetes. The CDR3 runs from the conserved cysteine through the conserved F or W. The D gene is left open where the match is weak. Some rows mark clone size as missing; the rest say once, few, many or name a class of expanded clone.

TRBJ1-2,few,TRBD1,TRBV5-1,TGCGCCAGCAGCCCGGACAGGAACTATGGCTACACCTTC,CASSPDRNYGYTF
TRBJ2-7,.,.,TRBV14,TGTGCCAGCAGCCAAGTAAACCGGGACTACGAGCAGTACTTC,CASSQVNRDYEQYF
TRBJ2-2,few,TRBD1,TRBV6-6,TGTGCCAGCAGGCTGGGACAGTCGAACACCGGGGAGCTGTTTTTT,CASRLGQSNTGELFF
TRBJ1-2,.,.,TRBV25-1,TGTGCCAGCAGCCCCCGGGGATGGGGCTACACCTTC,CASSPRGWGYTF
TRBJ1-3,.,.,TRBV7-8,TGTGCCAGCAGCTTAACCGGGGTCGGAAACACCATATATTTT,CASSLTGVGNTIYF
TRBJ2-3,few,TRBD2,TRBV5-4,TGTGCCAGCAGCTCGACTAGCGCCTACACAGATACGCAGTATTTT,CASSSTSAYTDTQYF
TRBJ1-1,.,.,TRBV4-3,TGCGCCAGCAGCAGGACAGCAAACACTGAAGCTTTCTTT,CASSRTANTEAFF
TRBJ1-2,.,TRBD1,TRBV27,TGTGCCAGCAGTACCCGGAACACAGGGGTCTATGGCTACACCTTC,CASSTRNTGVYGYTF
TRBJ2-1,.,.,TRBV5-8,TGTGCCAGCAGCTTGAAGAGAGAGCAGTTCTTC,CASSLKREQFF
TRBJ2-6,.,.,TRBV11-3,TGTGCCAGCAGCTTAGCCGGGTATGGGGCCAACGTCCTGACTTTC,CASSLAGYGANVLTF
TRBJ1-2,few,TRBD1,TRBV2,TGTGCCAGCAGTGAAGCGAGAGACAGGGGGAATGGCTACACCTTC,CASSEARDRGNGYTF
TRBJ2-2,.,.,TRBV29-1,TGCAGCGTTGTGGGAGGCCCCGGGGAGCTGTTTTTT,CSVVGGPGELFF
TRBJ1-1,few,.,TRBV28,TGTGCCAGCAGCCGACCGGACAGTTTGATAATGAACACTGAAGCTTTCTTT,CASSRPDSLIMNTEAFF
TRBJ1-2,few,TRBD1,TRBV25-1,TGTGCCAGCAGCGCAAACAGGGGAGGAGGCTACACCTTC,CASSANRGGGYTF
TRBJ2-7,few,.,TRBV10-3,TGTGCCACCCTCCAGGGTGAAGGCGAGCAGTACTTC,CATLQGEGEQYF
TRBJ2-3,.,TRBD2,TRBV4-3,TGCGCCAGCAGCCAAGATGGTGGCGGGAGAGATACGCAGTATTTT,CASSQDGGGRDTQYF
TRBJ2-3,.,.,TRBV11-3,TGTGCCAGCAGCAACAATGTGGGGGCGGGAGATACGCAGTATTTT,CASSNNVGAGDTQYF
TRBJ2-6,few,TRBD1,TRBV5-8,TGTGCCAGCAGGGACAGGTTCTCTGGGGCCAACGTCCTGACTTTC,CASRDRFSGANVLTF